Each of the 2 T cell receptor beta chains below was sequenced from the same sample in a study of T cells in women clearing cervical HPV infection (dated by TCRdb to the late 2010s). Receptor libraries were prepared by the immunoSEQ multiplex PCR assay. Sourced from immuneACCESS, this table was stored by TCRdb with only in-frame sequences that have V and J called. A share of the clones is absent; for the studies checked, an unresolved V gene accounts for under half, and the remainder has no known explanation. The table of this sample itemizes tens of thousands of clones. The leading ten clones occupy approximately 1% of the sample. The sequencing input was blood buffy coat. These receptors were taken from a woman aged 18 to 69 with a cervical HPV16 infection that either progressed to CIN3+ or cleared (not recorded which).

About this clone itself: The read stops 3 residues short of the end of the CDR3; the missing end is completed from the germline J gene. V gene TRBV11-2 combines with J gene TRBJ1-3; D gene ambiguous. CDR3 length equals 14 residues. Germline loops: CDR1 SGHAT, CDR2 FQNNGV. Trimming shortened V by 1 base and J by 3 bases, and 7 bases separated the two germline ends. The CDR3 DNA, read in part, is TGTGCCAGCAGCTTAGTCGGTCTTGGAAACACC. Protein: CASSLVGLGNT. Given in full, the CDR3 is CASSLVGLGNTIYF.

As regards this clone: The read falls 3 residues short of the CDR3 end, and the missing part is taken from the germline J gene. V is TRBV5-1 and J is TRBJ1-1; no clear D gene. The length of the CDR3 is 18 residues. Trimming took 0 bases from V and 1 from J, leaving 19 bases between them. Germline V gene data show CDR1 as SGHRS and CDR2 as YFSETQ. The DNA read from the CDR3 is TGCGCCAGCAGCTTGGTCAGCGGAGTCCGTACGGCGAACACTGAA. Amino acids: CASSLVSGVRTANTE. The whole CDR3 reads CASSLVSGVRTANTEAFF.